The TCR beta chain under discussion was sequenced for a study of Graves' ophthalmopathy and Graves' hyperthyroidism. V gave up 4 bases and J gave up 16 bases, with 20 bases separating them. Germline V CDR1 and CDR2: GTSNPN, SVGIG (reference sequence). CDR3 size: 12 residues. Where ophthalmopathy was present, donors had moderate-to-severe activity, CAS ≥3, NOSPECS ≥4 and duration under 3 months. Other autoimmune disease, uncontrolled infection, pregnancy and lactation led to exclusion. PBMCs were obtained from 8.5 to 10 ml of fresh peripheral blood. Points from the study as a whole: The blood repertoire also included most expanded thyroid clonotypes above 0.001 frequency.

This clonotype showed up many times. No antigen is known for it. The study amplified TCR beta CDR3 regions using RNA transcripts. Amplification began with first-round RT-PCR using HTBI primers, then second-round multiplex PCR was performed. In TCRdb, the multiplex PCR reads were re-called with MiXCR into one record per CDR3 protein. This table holds approximately 500,000 distinct CDR3 sequences, 13% to 15% found once. Material: blood. The rearrangement links TRBV30 to TRBJ1-3; D possibly corresponds to TRBD1 (6 bases). The TCR sequence derives from a woman in her twenties or thirties with Graves' ophthalmopathy. CDR3 nucleotide sequence: TGTGCCTGGACCCCATACCCCGGACAGCCTTATTTT. Its protein is CAWTPYPGQPYF.